These 12 T cell receptor beta chains originate from one sample sequenced in a study of T cell changes during pregnancy in multiple sclerosis. Sequenced by immunoSEQ multiplex PCR; TCRdb stores in-frame clones only, minus some. The sample includes 25,000 to 30,000 clones, 70% to 90% of them seen just once. Source: CD8+ T cells from peripheral blood mononuclear cells, taken in the second trimester of pregnancy. The receptors here all came from a female donor with multiple sclerosis, enrolled in a pregnancy study.

The chain joins TRBV27 to TRBJ2-5; 10 bases agree with TRBD2. This CDR3 comprises 15 residues. V lost 4 bases and J lost 5; bases outside the gene matches: 7. Per germline, CDR1 MNHEY and CDR2 SMNVEV (reference sequence). CDR3 amino acids: CASSYRLAGGETQYF. The CDR3 region has the DNA TGTGCCAGCAGTTACCGACTAGCGGGCGGGGAGACCCAGTACTTC.

V gene TRBV11-3 combines with J gene TRBJ1-6, with D unresolved. The CDR3 has 15 amino acids. The V end was cut by 3 bases, the J end by 6 bases, with 12 bases between. Germline-derived CDR1 and CDR2 are SGHNT and YENEEA. CDR3 sequence: CASSFRRGSNSPLHF. CDR3 coding DNA: TGTGCCAGCAGCTTTAGACGGGGAAGTAATTCACCCCTCCACTTT.

The chain combines TRBV27 with TRBJ1-5, with 8 bases matching TRBD1. V was pared by 4 bases and J by 6 bases, with 2 bases of the junction left unmatched. The germline V gene has CDR1 MNHEY and CDR2 SMNVEV (reference sequence). The CDR3 has 13 residues. The CDR3 loop is CASSWTGSQPQHF. DNA of the CDR3: TGTGCCAGCAGTTGGACAGGGAGTCAGCCCCAGCATTTT.

The chain combines TRBV5-1 with TRBJ2-1; 7 bases agree with TRBD2. Trimming took 4 bases from V and 8 from J; bases not matched to a gene: 6. Germline V gene lookup returns CDR1 SGHRS and CDR2 YFSETQ. This CDR3 spans 13 amino acids. CDR3 in DNA: TGCGCCAGCAGCCCCGGACTAGTCGATGAGCAGTTCTTC. Residues: CASSPGLVDEQFF.

V and J are TRBV5-5 and TRBJ2-5; TRBD2 matches 7 bases. The V gene end was trimmed by 0 bases and the J gene end by 0 bases; junction bases not matched to a gene: 5. The CDR3 length is 16 residues. The germline gives CDR1 SGHKS, CDR2 YYEKEE (reference sequence). The chain's CDR3 is CASSLARRGYQETQYF. CDR3 nucleotides: TGTGCCAGCAGCTTGGCCCGGCGGGGGTACCAAGAGACCCAGTACTTC.

The chain couples TRBV28 to TRBJ2-5, with D possibly TRBD2 on 6 matching bases. The CDR3 contains 14 residues. The germline CDR1 and CDR2 sequences are MDHEN and SYDVKM. Deletions cut 5 bases from V and 5 bases from J, with 15 bases between. The CDR3 is CASSASAAGETQYF. The CDR3 coding sequence is TGTGCCAGCAGTGCTAGCGCCGCCGGGGAGACCCAGTACTTC.

The V and J genes are TRBV7-3 and TRBJ2-3, with TRBD2 matching 11 bases. CDR1 and CDR2 (germline): SGHTA, FQGTGA. The CDR3 is 16 amino acids. Unmatched junction bases numbered 9, after V lost 5 bases and J lost 5 bases. The chain's CDR3 is CASSLGLAGVGDTQYF. In nucleotides, the CDR3 is TGTGCCAGCAGCCTCGGACTAGCGGGTGTTGGAGATACGCAGTATTTT.

The V call is TRBV7-7, the J call TRBJ2-5; TRBD1 matches 7 bases. The junction had 5 bases not matched to a gene; V was cut back by 5 bases and J by 2 bases. The CDR3 has 14 amino acids. Germline V gene lookup returns CDR1 SSHAT and CDR2 FNYEAQ (reference sequence). The CDR3 is CASSGRDSQETQYF. The CDR3, as DNA: TGTGCCAGCAGCGGCCGGGACAGTCAAGAGACCCAGTACTTC. Drawing the rest from reference TRBV7-7 and TRBJ2-5, the complete variable domain is GAGVSQSPRYKVTKRGQDVTLRCDPISSHATLYWYQQALGQGPEFLTYFNYEAQPDKSGLPSDRFSAERPEGSISTLTIQRTEQRDSAMYRCASSGRDSQETQYFGPGTRLLVL.

J is TRBJ1-5 and V is TRBV19, with D possibly being TRBD1 (6 bases). Trimming stripped 6 bases from V and 3 bases from J, with 9 bases between. The CDR3 loop spans 13 amino acids. The germline V gene encodes CDR1 LNHDA and CDR2 SQIVND (reference sequence). The CDR3 sequence is CASRDSPNQPQHF. CDR3 DNA sequence: TGTGCCAGTAGGGACAGTCCCAATCAGCCCCAGCATTTT.

The rearrangement uses TRBV7-3 and TRBJ2-1; 7 positions match TRBD1. The CDR3 spans 14 residues. The trim removed 5 bases at V and 5 bases at J, leaving 6 bases unmatched. Germline-derived CDR1 and CDR2 are SGHTA and FQGTGA. CDR3 DNA: TGTGCCAGCAGCCCACAGGGGATACACAATGAGCAGTTCTTC. The encoded protein is CASSPQGIHNEQFF.

V is TRBV5-6 and J is TRBJ2-5, with 9 bases identical to TRBD1. This CDR3 comprises 15 residues. Germline assignment: CDR1 SGHDT and CDR2 YYEEEE. Germline trimming cut 0 bases from V and 4 bases from J; bases unmatched to any gene: 4. The DNA of the CDR3 is TGTGCCAGCAGCTTGGTCAGGACAGGGGCAGAGACCCAGTACTTC. Its translation is CASSLVRTGAETQYF.

The genes are TRBV7-3 and TRBJ2-1, with 13 bases that match TRBD2. V lost 4 bases to trimming and J lost 6 bases; unmatched junction nucleotides: 3. The germline CDR1 and CDR2 sequences are SGHTA and FQGTGA. The CDR3 is 15 residues long. This chain's CDR3 is CASSSGLAGLNEQFF. The CDR3 bases are TGTGCCAGCAGCTCGGGACTAGCGGGACTCAATGAGCAGTTCTTC.